This T cell receptor (beta chain) is from a study of regulatory T cells in long-lasting Graves disease. Both iRepertoire HTBI primers and Arm-PCR of CDR3 regions were used to build the TCR beta libraries. MiXCR, applied by TCRdb to the multiplex PCR reads, yields one record per CDR3 protein. The table has around 470,000 distinct CDR3 sequences, 14% seen once. Broader study findings: Small numbers of samples may have cut accuracy.

Time point denoted: newly diagnosed GD, antithyroid drugs for less than 3 months. Researchers made the TCR library from RNA that was extracted from PBMCs. This clonotype was counted ten times or more. Its target is not known. The CDR3 spans 15 residues. V shed 4 bases, J shed 2 bases, and the junction held 4 bases outside the gene matches. In germline, CDR1 is DFQATT, CDR2 SNEGSKA (reference sequence). A further study also used this sample, focusing on T cells in Graves' hyperthyroidism and ophthalmopathy. As reported in that work: In the first-round RT-PCR of the TCR CDR3, the HTBI primer set was used.

The sequence was obtained from a woman in her forties or fifties with Graves disease. V gene TRBV20-1 combines with J gene TRBJ2-3; TRBD1 matches at 12 bases. The specimen comprised peripheral blood mononuclear cells (PBMCs), sampled at new diagnosis, from a patient treated with antithyroid drugs. The CDR3 here is CSATGQGADTDTQYF. As DNA, the CDR3 is TGCAGTGCTACGGGACAGGGGGCTGACACAGATACGCAGTATTTT.